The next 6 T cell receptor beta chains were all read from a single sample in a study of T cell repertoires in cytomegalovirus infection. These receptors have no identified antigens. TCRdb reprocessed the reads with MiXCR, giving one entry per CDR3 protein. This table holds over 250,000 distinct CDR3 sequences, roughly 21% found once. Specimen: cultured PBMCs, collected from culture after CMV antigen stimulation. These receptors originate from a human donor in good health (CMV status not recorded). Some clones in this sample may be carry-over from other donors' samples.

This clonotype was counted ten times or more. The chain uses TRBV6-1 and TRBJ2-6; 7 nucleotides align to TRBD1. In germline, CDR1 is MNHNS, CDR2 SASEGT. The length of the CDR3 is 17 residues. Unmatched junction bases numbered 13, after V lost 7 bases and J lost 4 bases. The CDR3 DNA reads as TGTGCCAGCACTAGAGAAGGGGGCGCATCGGGGGCCAACGTCCTGACTTTC. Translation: CASTREGGASGANVLTF.

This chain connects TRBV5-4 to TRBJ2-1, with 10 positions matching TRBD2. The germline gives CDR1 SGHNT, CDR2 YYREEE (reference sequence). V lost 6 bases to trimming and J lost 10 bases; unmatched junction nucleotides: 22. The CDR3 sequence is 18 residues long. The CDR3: CASNTDSSGRNSRGEQFF. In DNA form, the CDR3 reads TGTGCCAGCAACACCGACTCTAGCGGGAGAAATTCGCGTGGCGAGCAGTTCTTC.

CDR3 region: CASSLPGQGENTEAFF. Written as DNA, the CDR3 is TGTGCCAGCAGTTTACCCGGACAGGGGGAGAACACTGAAGCTTTCTTT. The chain is built from TRBV28 and TRBJ1-1, with 10 bases lining up with TRBD1. Germline-derived CDR1 and CDR2 are MDHEN and SYDVKM. Trimming at V came to 2 bases and at J to 1 base, leaving 4 bases not matched to a gene. CDR3 length equals 16 residues.

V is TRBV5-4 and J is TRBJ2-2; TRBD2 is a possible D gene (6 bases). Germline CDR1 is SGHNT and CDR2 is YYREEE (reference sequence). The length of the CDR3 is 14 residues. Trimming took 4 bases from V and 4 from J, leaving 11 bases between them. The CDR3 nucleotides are TGTGCCAGCAGCCCCGGGGGTCCCACCGGGGAGCTGTTTTTT. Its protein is CASSPGGPTGELFF.

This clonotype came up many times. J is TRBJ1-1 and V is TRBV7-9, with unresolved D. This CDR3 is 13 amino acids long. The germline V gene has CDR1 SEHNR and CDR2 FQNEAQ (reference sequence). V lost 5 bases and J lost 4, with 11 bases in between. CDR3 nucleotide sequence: TGTGCCAGCAGCCGTACGGAAATCACTGAAGCTTTCTTT. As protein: CASSRTEITEAFF.

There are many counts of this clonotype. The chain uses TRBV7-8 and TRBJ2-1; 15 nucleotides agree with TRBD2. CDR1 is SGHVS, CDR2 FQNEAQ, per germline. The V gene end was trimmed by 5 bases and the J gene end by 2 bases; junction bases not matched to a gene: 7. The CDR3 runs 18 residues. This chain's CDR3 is CASSPGLAGGVTYNEQFF. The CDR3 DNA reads TGTGCCAGCAGCCCAGGACTAGCGGGAGGGGTCACCTACAATGAGCAGTTCTTC.